These 9 T cell receptor beta chains share one sample of origin, sequenced in a study of shared clonotypes between healthy human individuals. Method: immunoSEQ multiplex PCR; TCRdb's copy keeps in-frame clones and lacks some. The data hold hundreds of thousands of clones, with about 91% observed a single time. Selected positively for CCR7 and CD45RO-negative, naive CD8 cells excluded terminally differentiated effector memory CD45RA+ cells. Source material: naive CD8+ T cells sorted from blood. Every receptor here comes from a man in his thirties or forties in good health.

With respect to this clone: Other DNA sequences in the sample encode the same CDR3. The genes are TRBV28 and TRBJ2-7; D ambiguous. V dropped 5 bases and J dropped 3 bases, with 8 bases sitting between them. The germline CDR1 and CDR2 sequences are MDHEN and SYDVKM. CDR3 length equals 12 residues. The CDR3 protein is CASSLVSYEQYF. The DNA for the CDR3 is TGTGCCAGCAGTCTAGTTAGCTACGAGCAGTACTTC.

The chain has TRBV28 and TRBJ1-5, with D maybe TRBD1 (5 bases). The CDR3 has 15 residues. V lost 6 bases to trimming and J lost 5 bases, with 17 bases between them. Per germline, CDR1 MDHEN and CDR2 SYDVKM. The CDR3 protein is CASSSGTPGDQPQHF. DNA of the CDR3: TGTGCCAGCAGCTCCGGGACGCCGGGGGATCAGCCCCAGCATTTT.

The V and J genes are TRBV6-6 and TRBJ1-4, with 7 bases aligning to TRBD1. V lost 8 bases, J lost 4 bases, and 7 bases stayed unmatched. Germline CDR1 reads MNHNY; CDR2 reads SVGAGI (reference sequence). This CDR3 is 14 amino acids long. The CDR3 DNA reads as TGTGCCAGCCTGTCCGGACAGGTTAATGAAAAACTGTTTTTT. Its translation is CASLSGQVNEKLFF.

The chain links TRBV19 to TRBJ2-7, with TRBD2 identical over 7 bases. CDR1 is LNHDA, CDR2 SQIVND, per germline (reference sequence). V shed 2 bases and J 3 bases; nucleotides not matched to a gene: 7. This CDR3 region has 15 residues. The CDR3 coding sequence is TGTGCCAGTAGTATATCGGCGGGAGTGGACTACGAGCAGTACTTC. This translates into CASSISAGVDYEQYF.

This clone was seen a single time. The chain combines TRBV4-2 with TRBJ2-3; TRBD2 aligns across 9 bases. Germline CDR1 is LGHNA and CDR2 is YNFKEQ. V dropped 3 bases and J dropped 5; count of bases not matched to a gene: 9. This CDR3 region has 16 residues. The CDR3 reads CASSHNIAGARDTQYF. The CDR3 nucleotides are TGTGCCAGCAGCCACAATATAGCGGGAGCAAGAGATACGCAGTATTTT.

The chain joins TRBV18 to TRBJ2-5, with D perhaps given as TRBD1 or TRBD2 (5 bases each). The CDR3 totals 14 residues. Germline CDR1 reads KGHSH; CDR2 reads LQKENI. Trimming removed 3 bases from V and 3 bases from J, with 11 bases in between. CDR3 coding DNA: TGTGCCAGCTCACCCTGGGAGACAGAAGAGACCCAGTACTTC. Translating it yields CASSPWETEETQYF.

The V gene is TRBV7-8, the J gene TRBJ2-7; D remains unclear. CDR3 size: 11 residues. The V gene's germline CDR1 is SGHVS and CDR2 FQNEAQ. CDR3 amino acids: CAVSGSYEQYF. The CDR3 DNA sequence: TGTGCTGTGTCGGGCTCCTACGAGCAGTACTTC.

The V gene is TRBV20-1, the J gene TRBJ2-1, with D perhaps TRBD2 (5 bases). The V gene's germline CDR1 is DFQATT and CDR2 SNEGSKA (reference sequence). V lost 8 bases, J lost 10 bases, and 15 bases lay in between. The CDR3 is 11 residues long. The CDR3 bases are TGCAGTCACAGAGCAGGAGGAGAGCAGTTCTTC. It encodes CSHRAGGEQFF.

The gene calls are TRBV15 and TRBJ1-5; possible D gene TRBD1, 5 bases. CDR3 length equals 20 residues. V lost 4 bases to trimming and J lost 0 bases, with 25 bases between them. CDR1 and CDR2 from the germline V gene are LNHNV and YYDKDF (reference sequence). The CDR3 reads CATSTQYGAVKGYSNQPQHF. The CDR3 bases are TGTGCCACCAGCACTCAATATGGGGCAGTCAAGGGGTATAGCAATCAGCCCCAGCATTTT.